These 30 T cell receptor beta chains came from one sample sequenced in a study of blood T cell repertoires in COVID-19. Measured with immunoSEQ multiplex PCR; TCRdb has only the in-frame clones, and not every one. Among 80,000 to 95,000 clones listed, approximately 90% were seen once. Material for sequencing was peripheral blood. Source of these receptors: a human donor with active COVID-19. The donor label of this sample is uncertain.

The chain uses TRBV9 and TRBJ1-3; 8 bases match TRBD1. Losses at the gene ends were 0 bases for V and 4 bases for J; bases not matched to a gene: 9. There are 17 residues in the CDR3. The germline CDR1 and CDR2 sequences are SGDLS and YYNGEE. The CDR3 sequence: CASSVEGTGRRGNTIYF. The CDR3 DNA sequence: TGTGCCAGCAGCGTAGAGGGGACAGGACGGAGGGGAAACACCATATATTTT.

The genes are TRBV12-5 and TRBJ2-7; D ambiguous. Trimming stripped 2 bases from V and 5 bases from J, with 13 bases between. CDR1 is LGHNT and CDR2 is FRNRAP in the germline V gene. This CDR3 has 14 residues. The CDR3: CASGLPSHPDEQYF. CDR3 DNA: TGTGCTAGTGGTTTGCCGTCGCACCCGGACGAGCAGTACTTC.

The J gene is TRBJ1-2, the V gene TRBV4-1, with a tentative D call TRBD1 (5 bases). Germline CDR1 and CDR2: MGHRA and YSYEKL. The CDR3 sequence is 14 residues long. V lost 0 bases and J lost 7, with 12 bases in between. CDR3 sequence: CASSQDRGERGYTF. CDR3 bases: TGCGCCAGCAGCCAAGATCGGGGGGAACGTGGCTACACCTTC.

In its sample, this clone was seen once. The gene calls are TRBV9 and TRBJ2-3; TRBD1 matches 10 bases. CDR1 and CDR2 (germline): SGDLS, YYNGEE. The V gene end was trimmed by 1 base and the J gene end by 2 bases; junction bases not matched to a gene: 4. This CDR3 is built from 16 residues. In DNA, the CDR3 is TGTGCCAGCAGCGTAATGGACAGGGGGGTCACAGATACGCAGTATTTT. It encodes CASSVMDRGVTDTQYF.

This clone was counted a single time. The gene calls are TRBV6-4 and TRBJ2-1; D is perhaps TRBD1 (6 bases). Trimming left V 3 bases short and J 2 bases short, with 8 bases between. The CDR3 contains 14 residues. Germline values: CDR1 MRHNA, CDR2 SNTAGT. In DNA form, the CDR3 reads TGTGCCAGCAGTGAGGGGGCCCCCTACAATGAGCAGTTCTTC. It encodes CASSEGAPYNEQFF.

This sequence joins TRBV6-5 and TRBJ2-7; TRBD1 matches at 9 bases. The V segment lost 6 bases and the J segment 1 base; nucleotides outside the gene matches: 4. The CDR3 sequence is 14 residues long. CDR1 and CDR2 from the germline V gene are MNHEY and SVGAGI. The CDR3 reads CASRPGQGSYEQYF. The CDR3 DNA sequence: TGTGCCAGCAGGCCCGGACAGGGGTCCTACGAGCAGTACTTC.

The rearrangement uses TRBV6-5 and TRBJ1-5; TRBD1 is a possible D gene (6 bases). Between the trimmed V and J ends, which lost 4 bases and 0 bases, there was a span of 10 bases. There are 15 residues in the CDR3. The germline V gene has CDR1 MNHEY and CDR2 SVGAGI. The chain's CDR3 is CASSWTVNSNQPQHF. CDR3 nucleotides: TGTGCCAGCAGTTGGACAGTAAATAGCAATCAGCCCCAGCATTTT.

V usage is TRBV9 and J usage is TRBJ2-1, with 8 positions matching TRBD2. This CDR3 has 14 residues. From germline, CDR1 is SGDLS and CDR2 YYNGEE. V was clipped by 4 bases and J by 2 bases; unmatched bases: 2. For the CDR3, the DNA is TGTGCCAGCAGCCCGGGGGGGGCCTACAATGAGCAGTTCTTC. As protein: CASSPGGAYNEQFF. Full variable domain (remainder filled in from reference TRBV9 and TRBJ2-1): DSGVTQTPKHLITATGQRVTLRCSPRSGDLSVYWYQQSLDQGLQFLIQYYNGEERAKGNILERFSAQQFPDLHSELNLSSLELGDSALYFCASSPGGAYNEQFFGPGTRLTVL.

V and J are TRBV19 and TRBJ1-1; D unresolved. Trimming pared 0 bases from V and 3 bases from J, leaving 11 bases between. The CDR3 extends over 15 amino acids. Germline CDR1 is LNHDA and CDR2 is SQIVND (reference sequence). CDR3 DNA sequence: TGTGCCAGTAGTATAGATTTGTCGGGGTACACTGAAGCTTTCTTT. Its protein is CASSIDLSGYTEAFF.

V usage is TRBV7-2 and J usage is TRBJ1-5; D uncertain. The germline V gene encodes CDR1 SGHTA and CDR2 FQGNSA. Trimming took off 5 bases at V and 3 bases at J, with 5 bases between the two ends. The CDR3 spans 12 residues. The CDR3 DNA sequence: TGTGCCAGCAGCGCAGACAATCAGCCCCAGCATTTT. Translating gives CASSADNQPQHF.

This chain links TRBV6-5 with TRBJ2-5; 9 bases fit TRBD1. The CDR3 sequence is 15 residues long. Trimming at V came to 4 bases and at J to 2 bases, leaving 5 bases not matched to a gene. Germline values: CDR1 MNHEY, CDR2 SVGAGI. CDR3 sequence: CASSSPDRGQETQYF. In nucleotides, the CDR3 is TGTGCCAGCAGTTCCCCGGACAGGGGACAAGAGACCCAGTACTTC.

The rearrangement links TRBV19 to TRBJ1-2, with TRBD1 matching 7 bases. The CDR3 sequence is 14 residues long. Germline CDR1 reads LNHDA; CDR2 reads SQIVND (reference sequence). The ends lost 5 bases at V and 3 bases at J; junction bases unmatched: 6. This CDR3 is CASSRRGQDYGYTF. CDR3 nucleotide sequence: TGTGCCAGTAGTCGGAGGGGGCAAGACTATGGCTACACCTTC. Combining the CDR3 with reference TRBV19 and TRBJ1-2 gives the whole variable domain DGGITQSPKYLFRKEGQNVTLSCEQNLNHDAMYWYRQDPGQGLRLIYYSQIVNDFQKGDIAEGYSVSREKKESFPLTVTSAQKNPTAFYLCASSRRGQDYGYTFGSGTRLTVV.

This rearrangement joins TRBV18 to TRBJ1-2, with 7 bases matching TRBD1. Germline V CDR1 and CDR2: KGHSH, LQKENI. V lost 2 bases, J lost 4 bases, and 4 bases stayed unmatched. The CDR3 covers 14 residues. In nucleotides, the CDR3 is TGTGCCAGCTCACCAGCGGACAGGACCTATGGCTACACCTTC. Amino acids: CASSPADRTYGYTF.

Details on this clone: One end of the junction is discordant with germline, which a read error may explain. V and J are TRBV19 and TRBJ1-5; 12 bases map to TRBD1. There are 15 residues in the CDR3. Per the germline V gene, CDR1 is LNHDA and CDR2 is SQIVND (reference sequence). DNA for the CDR3: TGTGCGAGTACTGGGACAGGGGGCCCAAATCAGCCCCAGCATTTT. Amino acids: CASTGTGGPNQPQHF. Full variable domain (remainder filled in from reference TRBV19 and TRBJ1-5): DGGITQSPKYLFRKEGQNVTLSCEQNLNHDAMYWYRQDPGQGLRLIYYSQIVNDFQKGDIAEGYSVSREKKESFPLTVTSAQKNPTAFYLCASTGTGGPNQPQHFGDGTRLSIL.

The chain links TRBV5-1 to TRBJ2-2; D gene ambiguous. Germline CDR1 SGHRS, CDR2 YFSETQ. The CDR3 is made up of 11 amino acids. Trimming cost V 8 bases and J 5 bases, with 7 bases left between them. CDR3 nucleotides: TGCGCCAGTTCGAGAACCGGGGAGCTGTTTTTT. Its protein product is CASSRTGELFF.

This rearrangement joins TRBV10-2 to TRBJ1-1; D possibly corresponds to TRBD1 (5 bases). Trimming removed 7 bases at V and 0 bases at J, with 21 bases between. Germline V CDR1 and CDR2: WSHSY, SAAADI. CDR3 length: 17 amino acids. CDR3 nucleotides: TGCGCCAGCACAGCACACGGGGGGGTAGGTCTGAACACTGAAGCTTTCTTT. Translated, it gives CASTAHGGVGLNTEAFF.

V and J are TRBV4-3 and TRBJ2-1; 7 bases match TRBD2. With V trimmed by 1 base and J by 8 bases, 8 bases remained unmatched. Germline values: CDR1 LGHNA, CDR2 YSLEER. The CDR3 spans 15 residues. CDR3: CASSQGRGVGDEQFF. The CDR3 DNA reads as TGCGCCAGCAGCCAAGGTCGGGGGGTCGGCGATGAGCAGTTCTTC.

This clone occurred once. V and J are TRBV6-1 and TRBJ2-7; no definite D call. This CDR3 has 14 residues. Germline V gene lookup returns CDR1 MNHNS and CDR2 SASEGT. V lost 3 bases, J lost 5 bases, and 14 bases lay in between. The CDR3 loop reads CASSESSRLDEQYF. The CDR3 region has the DNA TGTGCCAGCAGTGAGTCCTCCCGTCTCGACGAGCAGTACTTC.

V and J are TRBV24-1 and TRBJ2-7; 7 bases are a match to TRBD1. The V gene's germline CDR1 is KGHDR and CDR2 SFDVKD. This CDR3 spans 16 amino acids. V was clipped by 3 bases and J by 0 bases; unmatched bases: 7. The DNA for the CDR3 is TGTGCCACCAGTGATCCTCAGGGGGAAGGCTCCTACGAGCAGTACTTC. Translation gives CATSDPQGEGSYEQYF.

V is TRBV6-2 or TRBV6-3 and J is TRBJ2-2; D possibly corresponds to TRBD2 (5 bases). Between the trimmed V and J ends, which lost 4 bases and 0 bases, there was a span of 9 bases. Looked up from germline, CDR1 is MNHEY and CDR2 is SVGEGT. This CDR3 has 15 amino acids. In nucleotides, the CDR3 is TGTGCCAGCAGTTCGAGGGAGACGAACACCGGGGAGCTGTTTTTT. This codes for CASSSRETNTGELFF.

Here the CDR3 DNA reads TGCGCCAGCAGCTTGTTCTACGGGGGAACTAACTATGGCTACACCTTC. Amino acid sequence: CASSLFYGGTNYGYTF. V and J are TRBV5-1 and TRBJ1-2; D might be TRBD1 (5 bases). Germline V gene sequence: CDR1 SGHRS, CDR2 YFSETQ. V was trimmed by 1 base and J by 0 bases, leaving 13 bases between them. The CDR3 sequence is 16 residues long.

V usage is TRBV12-3 or TRBV12-4 and J usage is TRBJ1-3; 8 bases match TRBD1. V dropped 6 bases and J dropped 2; count of bases not matched to a gene: 0. CDR3 length: 13 residues. In DNA form, the CDR3 reads TGTGCCAGCAGACAGGGGGCTGGAAACACCATATATTTT. It encodes CASRQGAGNTIYF.

The chain employs TRBV28 and TRBJ1-2, with 11 bases lining up with TRBD1. The trim removed 4 bases at V and 4 bases at J, leaving 11 bases unmatched. From germline, CDR1 is MDHEN and CDR2 SYDVKM. The CDR3 totals 17 residues. The CDR3 DNA sequence: TGTGCCAGCAGTTCGATAGGGGGACAGGGGGAGATCTATGGCTACACCTTC. Amino acids: CASSSIGGQGEIYGYTF.

The CDR3 spells CASSQDRTGLHEKLFF. The DNA for the CDR3 is TGCGCCAGCAGCCAAGATAGGACAGGGTTACATGAAAAACTGTTTTTT. The J gene is TRBJ1-4, the V gene TRBV4-3; 8 nucleotides line up with TRBD1. The trim removed 0 bases at V and 6 bases at J, leaving 6 bases unmatched. The CDR3 runs 16 residues. In germline, CDR1 is LGHNA, CDR2 YSLEER.

This clone has a single count. This rearrangement joins TRBV19 to TRBJ2-6; 9 bases align to TRBD1. Per the germline V gene, CDR1 is LNHDA and CDR2 is SQIVND (reference sequence). This CDR3 is built from 17 residues. V lost 6 bases, J lost 4 bases, and 10 bases stayed unmatched. CDR3 bases: TGTGCCAGTAGAGGGACAGGGAGTCCGTGGGGGGCCAACGTCCTGACTTTC. Amino acids: CASRGTGSPWGANVLTF.

In the case of this clone: The junction departs from germline at one end; a sequencing error may be responsible. This chain connects TRBV7-7 to TRBJ2-5; TRBD1 aligns across 9 bases. CDR3 size: 13 residues. The germline V gene encodes CDR1 SSHAT and CDR2 FNYEAQ (reference sequence). The CDR3 DNA reads TGTGCTAGCAGCCGGACAGGGGCAGAGACCCAGTACTTC. Translation gives CASSRTGAETQYF. Filled out from reference TRBV7-7 and TRBJ2-5, the complete variable domain reads GAGVSQSPRYKVTKRGQDVTLRCDPISSHATLYWYQQALGQGPEFLTYFNYEAQPDKSGLPSDRFSAERPEGSISTLTIQRTEQRDSAMYRCASSRTGAETQYFGPGTRLLVL.

The V gene is TRBV7-2, the J gene TRBJ2-7; TRBD1 might be the D (6 bases). Germline lookup yields CDR1 SGHTA and CDR2 FQGNSA. This CDR3 is 13 amino acids long. The V gene lost 5 bases and the J gene lost 1 base, with 9 bases spanning the gap. CDR3 loop: CASSTRGSYEQYF. CDR3 nucleotides: TGTGCCAGCAGCACCAGGGGTTCCTACGAGCAGTACTTC.

The chain uses TRBV6-1 and TRBJ1-2; D is ambiguous. The CDR3 runs to 11 residues. In germline, CDR1 is MNHNS, CDR2 SASEGT. The V and J ends lost 2 bases and 6 bases respectively, with 4 bases between them. This chain's CDR3 is CASSETDGYTF. DNA of the CDR3: TGTGCCAGCAGTGAAACAGATGGCTACACCTTC.

This chain joins TRBV2 and TRBJ2-7; 9 nucleotides line up with TRBD1. J lost 6 bases, V lost 5 bases, and 8 bases had no gene match. The length of the CDR3 is 14 residues. The germline CDR1 and CDR2 sequences are SNHLY and FYNNEI. The CDR3 is CASSNHRGLLEQYF. The CDR3 region has the DNA TGTGCCAGCAGTAACCACAGGGGGCTCCTCGAGCAGTACTTC.

The chain links TRBV10-3 to TRBJ2-7; TRBD1 matches at 11 bases. From germline, CDR1 is ENHRY and CDR2 SYGVKD. The ends lost 6 bases at V and 2 bases at J; junction bases unmatched: 0. The CDR3 is 13 amino acids. The DNA of the CDR3 is TGTGCCATCAGGGGACAGGGGGCCTACGAGCAGTACTTC. It translates to CAIRGQGAYEQYF.